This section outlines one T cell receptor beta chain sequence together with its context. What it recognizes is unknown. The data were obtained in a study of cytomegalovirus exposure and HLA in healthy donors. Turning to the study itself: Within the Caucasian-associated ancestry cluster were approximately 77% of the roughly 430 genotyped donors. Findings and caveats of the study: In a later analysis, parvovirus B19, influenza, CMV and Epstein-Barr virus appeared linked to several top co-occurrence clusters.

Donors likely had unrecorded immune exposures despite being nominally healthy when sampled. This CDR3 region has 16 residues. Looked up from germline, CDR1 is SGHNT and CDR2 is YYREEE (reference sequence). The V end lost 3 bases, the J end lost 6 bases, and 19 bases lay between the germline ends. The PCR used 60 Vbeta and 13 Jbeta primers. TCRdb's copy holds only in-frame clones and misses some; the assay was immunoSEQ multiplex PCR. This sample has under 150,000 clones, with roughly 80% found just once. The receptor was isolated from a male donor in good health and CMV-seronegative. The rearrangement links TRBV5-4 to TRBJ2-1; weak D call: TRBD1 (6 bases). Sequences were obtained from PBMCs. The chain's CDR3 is CASSSFDRPRGNEQFF. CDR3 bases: TGTGCCAGCAGCTCCTTCGACAGGCCGAGGGGCAATGAGCAGTTCTTC.